The 10 T cell receptor beta chains listed next were all sequenced from one sample in a study of T-cell memory formation after mild COVID-19. Each CDR3 protein is one row after TCRdb ran MiXCR on the 5' RACE reads. This sample has about 470,000 distinct CDR3 sequences, with about 23% found just once. Sequenced input: PBMCs or a T cell subset sorted from them (not recorded which). These receptors all stem from an adult woman who had mild COVID-19 (a few samples of this study predate the infection). Cell type and time point are not known.

This clonotype was seen a handful of times. This chain uses TRBV7-2 with TRBJ2-7, with 14 bases aligning to TRBD2. This CDR3 spans 16 amino acids. J lost 4 bases, V lost 5 bases, and 7 bases had no gene match. The germline CDR1 and CDR2 sequences are SGHTA and FQGNSA. CDR3 region: CASSLRLAGGPYEQYF. DNA for the CDR3: TGTGCCAGCAGCCTAAGACTAGCGGGAGGGCCATACGAGCAGTACTTC. Filled out from reference TRBV7-2 and TRBJ2-7, the complete variable domain reads GAGVSQSPSNKVTEKGKDVELRCDPISGHTALYWYRQSLGQGLEFLIYFQGNSAPDKSGLPSDRFSAERTGGSVSTLTIQRTQQEDSAVYLCASSLRLAGGPYEQYFGPGTRLTVT.

This clonotype was observed a handful of times. This rearrangement joins TRBV7-2 to TRBJ2-1, with 10 bases that match TRBD1. V lost 2 bases and J lost 5; bases outside the gene matches: 6. This CDR3 spans 16 amino acids. Per germline, CDR1 SGHTA and CDR2 FQGNSA. CDR3 sequence: CASSLLRTGGNNEQFF. DNA for the CDR3: TGTGCCAGCAGCTTACTACGGACAGGGGGGAACAATGAGCAGTTCTTC.

This clonotype appeared a few times. V is TRBV5-5 and J is TRBJ1-1; unclear D gene. This CDR3 contains 14 residues. The V end was cut by 0 bases, the J end by 0 bases, with 6 bases between. The germline V gene encodes CDR1 SGHKS and CDR2 YYEKEE (reference sequence). The CDR3 sequence is CASSLVVMNTEAFF. The DNA for the CDR3 is TGTGCCAGCAGCTTGGTGGTTATGAACACTGAAGCTTTCTTT.

There are a few counts of this clonotype. The chain recombines TRBV12-3 or TRBV12-4 with TRBJ2-1; TRBD2 agrees at 8 bases. The CDR3 is 15 amino acids. J lost 9 bases, V lost 2 bases, and 9 bases had no gene match. CDR3 nucleotide sequence: TGTGCCAGCAGTTTATCCGGGGGGGCCTCAGGTGAGCAGTTCTTC. It encodes CASSLSGGASGEQFF.

This clonotype was seen only a few times. This chain joins TRBV29-1 and TRBJ2-7; TRBD2 aligns across 7 bases. Germline V gene data show CDR1 as SQVTM and CDR2 as ANQGSEA. This CDR3 spans 12 amino acids. Germline trimming cut 4 bases from V and 3 bases from J; bases unmatched to any gene: 3. The CDR3 spells CSVVLAVYEQYF. The CDR3 DNA reads as TGCAGCGTTGTTCTAGCGGTCTACGAGCAGTACTTC.

The gene calls are TRBV12-3 or TRBV12-4 and TRBJ2-1; the match to TRBD1 covers 9 bases. The CDR3 has 16 amino acids. J lost 9 bases, V lost 5 bases, and 14 bases had no gene match. The CDR3 region has the DNA TGTGCCAGCAGTAAACCGGGACAGGGAGGAATGTCTGAGCAGTTCTTC. Amino acid sequence: CASSKPGQGGMSEQFF.

The rearrangement uses TRBV19 and TRBJ1-2; D is unclear. V gave up 7 bases and J gave up 7 bases, with 13 bases separating them. The CDR3 consists of 12 residues. Per the germline V gene, CDR1 is LNHDA and CDR2 is SQIVND (reference sequence). CDR3 in DNA: TGTGCCAGTACCACAGTGGATACTGGCTACACCTTC. Translating gives CASTTVDTGYTF.

This clonotype was observed many times. The chain recombines TRBV5-1 with TRBJ1-1; D gene unclear. V was clipped by 4 bases and J by 1 base, with 14 bases between them. The CDR3 is made up of 15 amino acids. Germline V CDR1 and CDR2: SGHRS, YFSETQ. The CDR3 DNA reads as TGCGCCAGCAGCGTGCTCGGACCGACGAACACTGAAGCTTTCTTT. Encoded protein: CASSVLGPTNTEAFF.

The V call is TRBV20-1, the J call TRBJ2-2, with D perhaps TRBD1 (5 bases). With 0 bases removed from V and 8 bases from J, the gap between germline ends came to 22 bases. The CDR3 is 17 amino acids. The germline V gene encodes CDR1 DFQATT and CDR2 SNEGSKA (reference sequence). CDR3 nucleotides: TGCAGTGCTAGAGACCCATGGGGCTACTTAGATAGAGGGGAGCTGTTTTTT. Amino acid sequence: CSARDPWGYLDRGELFF.

This clonotype was observed a few times. The chain joins TRBV12-3 or TRBV12-4 to TRBJ2-7; 7 bases fit TRBD2. After removal of 4 bases from V and 0 bases from J, the junction contained 3 bases not matched to a gene. The CDR3 is made up of 14 amino acids. Here the CDR3 DNA reads TGTGCCAGCAGTTCGCGGGGGAACTCCTACGAGCAGTACTTC. As protein: CASSSRGNSYEQYF.